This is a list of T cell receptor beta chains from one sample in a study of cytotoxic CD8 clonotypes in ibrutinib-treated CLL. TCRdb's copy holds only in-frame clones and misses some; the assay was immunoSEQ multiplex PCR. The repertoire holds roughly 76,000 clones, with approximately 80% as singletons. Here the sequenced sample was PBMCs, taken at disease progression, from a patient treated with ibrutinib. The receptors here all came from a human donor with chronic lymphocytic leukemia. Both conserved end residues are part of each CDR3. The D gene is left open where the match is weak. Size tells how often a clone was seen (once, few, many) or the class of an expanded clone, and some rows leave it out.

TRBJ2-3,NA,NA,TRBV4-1,TGCGCCAGCAGCCAAGGACGAGGTGGGGATACGCAGTATTTT,CASSQGRGGDTQYF
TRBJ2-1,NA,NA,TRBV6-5,TGTGCCAGCAGGCAGGGTTTTGGTGAGCAGTTCTTC,CASRQGFGEQFF
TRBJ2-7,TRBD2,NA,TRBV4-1,TGCGCCAGCAGCCAGCCTGGGAGCGGGGGGCCCCACTACGAGCAGTACTTC,CASSQPGSGGPHYEQYF
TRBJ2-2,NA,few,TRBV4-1,TGCGCCAGCAGTCGGAACACCGGGGAGCTGTTTTTT,CASSRNTGELFF
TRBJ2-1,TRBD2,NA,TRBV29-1,TGCAGCGTTGATCGGCTAGCGGGATTGGATGAGCAGTTCTTC,CSVDRLAGLDEQFF
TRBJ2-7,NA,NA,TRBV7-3,TGTGCCAGCAGCTTAAGTAGAAAATCCTACGAGCAGTACTTC,CASSLSRKSYEQYF
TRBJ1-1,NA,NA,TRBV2,TGTGCCAGCAGTTCCGACCGGAACACTGAAGCTTTCTTT,CASSSDRNTEAFF
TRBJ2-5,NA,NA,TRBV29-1,TGCAGCGTTCGTTTGTGGGCAGCCCAAGAGACCCAGTACTTC,CSVRLWAAQETQYF
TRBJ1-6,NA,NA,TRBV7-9,TGTGCCAGCAGCTTGTTGGGACAAAGTAATTCACCCCTCCACTTT,CASSLLGQSNSPLHF
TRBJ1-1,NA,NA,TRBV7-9,TGTGCCAGCAGCTCTATGATACGCGATGAAGCTTTCTTT,CASSSMIRDEAFF
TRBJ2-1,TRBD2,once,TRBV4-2,TGTGCCAGCAGCCAAGAGGGACTAGCGGACTACAATGAGCAGTTCTTC,CASSQEGLADYNEQFF
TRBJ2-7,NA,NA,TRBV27,TGTGCCAGCAGCCCCCGGGGGAACTACGAGCAGTACTTC,CASSPRGNYEQYF
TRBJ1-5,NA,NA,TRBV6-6,TGTGCCAGCAGTTACTCCGTGAGTGGTGGCAATCAGCCCCAGCATTTT,CASSYSVSGGNQPQHF
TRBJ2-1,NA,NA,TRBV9,TGTGCCAGCAGCCCCCGGCACTCGGCAAATGAGCAGTTCTTC,CASSPRHSANEQFF
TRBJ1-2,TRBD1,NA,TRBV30,TGTGCCTGGAGCAGGGGGCCTGGCTACACCTTC,CAWSRGPGYTF
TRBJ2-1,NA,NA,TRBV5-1,TGCGCCAGCAGCTTGGCTGTGCATAGCAATGAGCAGTTCTTC,CASSLAVHSNEQFF
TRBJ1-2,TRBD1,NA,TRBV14,TGTGCCAGCAGCCAAATTGGGACAGGGGCGCGCCTATATGGCTACACCTTC,CASSQIGTGARLYGYTF
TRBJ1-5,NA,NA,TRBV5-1,TGCGCCAGCAGCTTGAACAGGGATCAGCCCCAGCATTTT,CASSLNRDQPQHF
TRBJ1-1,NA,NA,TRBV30,TGTGCCTGGGAGGTTCATGGCCTAAGGGGAGCTTTCTTT,CAWEVHGLRGAFF
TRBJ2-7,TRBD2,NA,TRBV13,TGTGCCACCTTAAACCGACTAGCGGCGAGCTCCTACGAGCAGTACTTC,CATLNRLAASSYEQYF
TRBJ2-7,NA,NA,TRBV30,TGTGCCTGGAGTGTTGACTTATCCTACGAGCAGTACTTC,CAWSVDLSYEQYF
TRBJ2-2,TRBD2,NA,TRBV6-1,TGTGCCAGCAGTGACCATAGCGGGAGTAGTGCCGGGGAGCTGTTTTTT,CASSDHSGSSAGELFF
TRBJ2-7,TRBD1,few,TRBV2,TGTGCCAGCAGGGACAGGACTGGAACCTACGAGCAGTACTTC,CASRDRTGTYEQYF
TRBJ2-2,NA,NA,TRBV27,TGTGCCAGCAGTTCGCAGGGGCTCACCGGGGAGCTGTTTTTT,CASSSQGLTGELFF
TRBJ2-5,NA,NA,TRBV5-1,TGCGCCAGCAGCTTGGGGCGGGGACTCCAAGAGACCCAGTACTTC,CASSLGRGLQETQYF
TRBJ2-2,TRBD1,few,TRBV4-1,TGCGCCAGCAGCCAAGATTGGGGGACAGGGGGCACCGGGGAGCTGTTTTTT,CASSQDWGTGGTGELFF
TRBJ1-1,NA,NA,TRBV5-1,TGCGCCAGCAGCTTGGTTGCGCACACGAACACTGAAGCTTTCTTT,CASSLVAHTNTEAFF
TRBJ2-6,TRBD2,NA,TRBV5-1,TGCGCCAGCAGCTTGTGGCGGGAGGGCGGAGCCAACGTCCTGACTTTC,CASSLWREGGANVLTF
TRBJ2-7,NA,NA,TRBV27,TGTGCCAGCAAATGGCAGGGTTCCTACGAGCAGTACTTC,CASKWQGSYEQYF
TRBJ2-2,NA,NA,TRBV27,TGTGCCAGCAGTTTATATGGGATCCACGGGGAGCTGTTTTTT,CASSLYGIHGELFF
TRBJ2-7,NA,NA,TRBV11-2,TGTGCCAGCAGCTTGCTTTGGGGGGACTACGAGCAGTACTTC,CASSLLWGDYEQYF